The clone carrying this T cell receptor beta chain was detected only a few times. Using immunoSEQ multiplex PCR, the repertoire was profiled, and TCRdb retains in-frame clones only, with some absent. Of about 400,000 clones in the sample, about 87% were seen once. Trimming cost V 4 bases and J 1 base, with 12 bases left between them. Germline-derived CDR1 and CDR2 are SGHNT and YYREEE (reference sequence). The CDR3 sequence is 15 residues long. The sample comes from a study of blood T cell repertoires in COVID-19. This clonotype was obtained from a human donor in a cohort sampled during active COVID-19. The chain couples TRBV5-4 to TRBJ2-1; D ambiguous. Source material: peripheral blood. CDR3 in DNA: TGTGCCAGCAGCCGCGGAGCCCATTCCTACAATGAGCAGTTCTTC. As protein: CASSRGAHSYNEQFF.